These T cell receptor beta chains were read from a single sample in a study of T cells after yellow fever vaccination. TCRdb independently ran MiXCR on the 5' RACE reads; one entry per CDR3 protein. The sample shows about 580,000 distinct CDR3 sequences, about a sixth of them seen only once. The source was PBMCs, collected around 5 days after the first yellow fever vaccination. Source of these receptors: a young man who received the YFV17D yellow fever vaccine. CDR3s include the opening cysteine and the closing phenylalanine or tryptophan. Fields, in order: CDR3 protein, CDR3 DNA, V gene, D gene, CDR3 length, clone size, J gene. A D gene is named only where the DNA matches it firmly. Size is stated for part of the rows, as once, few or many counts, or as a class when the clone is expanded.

CDR3aa: CASSYPGLAGGPSTQYF
CDR3nt: TGTGCCAGCAGTTACCCAGGACTAGCGGGGGGGCCGAGTACGCAGTATTTT
v_gene: TRBV6-5
d_gene: TRBD2
len: 17
abundance: NA
j_gene: TRBJ2-3

CDR3aa: CASSRPASGGRTGELFF
CDR3nt: TGTGCCAGCAGCCGCCCCGCCAGCGGGGGCAGAACCGGGGAGCTGTTTTTT
v_gene: TRBV6-2/TRBV6-3
d_gene: TRBD2
len: 17
abundance: many
j_gene: TRBJ2-2

CDR3aa: CAIRDVDINSPLHF
CDR3nt: TGTGCCATCAGAGATGTGGACATCAATTCACCCCTCCACTTT
v_gene: TRBV10-3
d_gene: NA
len: 14
abundance: few
j_gene: TRBJ1-6

CDR3aa: CSASWAGGPYEQYF
CDR3nt: TGCAGTGCTAGTTGGGCGGGGGGTCCCTACGAGCAGTACTTC
v_gene: TRBV20-1
d_gene: TRBD2
len: 14
abundance: NA
j_gene: TRBJ2-7

CDR3aa: CANRVGGSSYEQYF
CDR3nt: TGTGCCAATAGGGTGGGAGGAAGCTCCTACGAGCAGTACTTC
v_gene: TRBV10-3
d_gene: NA
len: 14
abundance: NA
j_gene: TRBJ2-7

CDR3aa: CASSQLLIGGHTEAFF
CDR3nt: TGTGCCAGCAGCCAATTGCTAATCGGGGGACACACTGAAGCTTTCTTT
v_gene: TRBV12-3/TRBV12-4
d_gene: NA
len: 16
abundance: few
j_gene: TRBJ1-1

CDR3aa: CASSRQVRGQPQHF
CDR3nt: TGTGCCAGCAGCCGGCAGGTTCGTGGTCAGCCCCAGCATTTT
v_gene: TRBV4-2
d_gene: NA
len: 14
abundance: few
j_gene: TRBJ1-5

CDR3aa: CASSLRQDTQYF
CDR3nt: TGCGCCAGCAGCTTAAGACAGGACACGCAGTATTTT
v_gene: TRBV5-1
d_gene: NA
len: 12
abundance: NA
j_gene: TRBJ2-3

CDR3aa: CASSDQRQGNYGYTF
CDR3nt: TGCGCCAGCAGCGATCAGAGACAGGGCAACTATGGCTACACCTTC
v_gene: TRBV5-1
d_gene: TRBD1
len: 15
abundance: NA
j_gene: TRBJ1-2

CDR3aa: CASRNLAGVYNEQFF
CDR3nt: TGTGCCAGCAGAAACCTAGCGGGGGTTTACAATGAGCAGTTCTTC
v_gene: TRBV12-3/TRBV12-4
d_gene: TRBD2
len: 15
abundance: NA
j_gene: TRBJ2-1

CDR3aa: CATSDARTGDGELFF
CDR3nt: TGTGCCACCAGTGACGCTCGGACTGGGGACGGGGAGCTGTTTTTT
v_gene: TRBV24-1
d_gene: NA
len: 15
abundance: many
j_gene: TRBJ2-2

CDR3aa: CASSATSGGSYEQYF
CDR3nt: TGTGCCAGTAGTGCGACTAGCGGGGGTTCCTACGAGCAGTACTTC
v_gene: TRBV19
d_gene: TRBD2
len: 15
abundance: few
j_gene: TRBJ2-7

CDR3aa: CASSPGGGHGYTF
CDR3nt: TGTGCCAGCAGTCCTGGGGGTGGGCATGGCTACACCTTC
v_gene: TRBV12-3/TRBV12-4
d_gene: NA
len: 13
abundance: many
j_gene: TRBJ1-2

CDR3aa: CASSLSGTGSNEQFF
CDR3nt: TGTGCCAGCTCACTTTCCGGGACAGGGTCAAATGAGCAGTTCTTC
v_gene: TRBV18
d_gene: TRBD1
len: 15
abundance: NA
j_gene: TRBJ2-1

CDR3aa: CASSLQGDSTDTQYF
CDR3nt: TGTGCCAGCAGCCTACAGGGGGATAGCACAGATACGCAGTATTTT
v_gene: TRBV12-3/TRBV12-4
d_gene: TRBD1
len: 15
abundance: few
j_gene: TRBJ2-3

CDR3aa: CASRLRADTQYF
CDR3nt: TGTGCCAGCCGGCTACGCGCAGATACGCAGTATTTT
v_gene: TRBV12-3/TRBV12-4
d_gene: NA
len: 12
abundance: few
j_gene: TRBJ2-3

CDR3aa: CASSRPPLGDTQYF
CDR3nt: TGTGCCAGCAGCCGACCCCCCCTTGGAGATACGCAGTATTTT
v_gene: TRBV7-2
d_gene: NA
len: 14
abundance: NA
j_gene: TRBJ2-3

CDR3aa: CASSLIGRETQYF
CDR3nt: TGTGCCAGCAGTTTAATCGGTCGAGAGACCCAGTACTTC
v_gene: TRBV6-2/TRBV6-3
d_gene: NA
len: 13
abundance: few
j_gene: TRBJ2-5

CDR3aa: CASSSRTGRAGELFF
CDR3nt: TGTGCCAGCAGCTCCAGGACAGGGAGAGCTGGGGAGCTGTTTTTT
v_gene: TRBV7-2
d_gene: TRBD1
len: 15
abundance: many
j_gene: TRBJ2-2

CDR3aa: CASSPQPQGRFIYEQYF
CDR3nt: TGTGCCAGCAGCCCCCAACCTCAGGGACGGTTCATCTACGAGCAGTACTTC
v_gene: TRBV3-1
d_gene: NA
len: 17
abundance: NA
j_gene: TRBJ2-7

CDR3aa: CASSRTGELFF
CDR3nt: TGTGCCAGCAGCCGTACCGGGGAGCTGTTTTTT
v_gene: TRBV6-5
d_gene: NA
len: 11
abundance: many
j_gene: TRBJ2-2

CDR3aa: CASSPSIRGAGELFF
CDR3nt: TGTGCCAGCAGCCCTTCGATCCGGGGGGCCGGGGAGCTGTTTTTT
v_gene: TRBV7-3
d_gene: TRBD2
len: 15
abundance: few
j_gene: TRBJ2-2

CDR3aa: CASSPPGGMNTEAFF
CDR3nt: TGTGCCAGCAGCCCCCCCGGGGGTATGAACACTGAAGCTTTCTTT
v_gene: TRBV7-9
d_gene: NA
len: 15
abundance: NA
j_gene: TRBJ1-1

CDR3aa: CASSAGGVFTEAFF
CDR3nt: TGTGCCAGCAGCGCTGGTGGGGTATTCACTGAAGCTTTCTTT
v_gene: TRBV7-9
d_gene: NA
len: 14
abundance: NA
j_gene: TRBJ1-1

CDR3aa: CSVGQVANYGFTF
CDR3nt: TGCAGCGTTGGACAGGTAGCTAACTATGGCTTCACCTTC
v_gene: TRBV29-1
d_gene: NA
len: 13
abundance: once
j_gene: TRBJ1-2

CDR3aa: CASSSAGGGDEQFF
CDR3nt: TGTGCCAGCAGCTCGGCAGGGGGCGGAGATGAGCAGTTCTTC
v_gene: TRBV7-8
d_gene: TRBD1
len: 14
abundance: few
j_gene: TRBJ2-1

CDR3aa: CASSDRVDSYEQYF
CDR3nt: TGTGCCAGCAGTGATCGGGTGGACTCCTACGAGCAGTACTTC
v_gene: TRBV25-1
d_gene: NA
len: 14
abundance: NA
j_gene: TRBJ2-7

CDR3aa: CASSFRPSGTGGTEAFF
CDR3nt: TGTGCCAGCAGTTTTCGGCCCTCCGGGACAGGAGGGACTGAAGCTTTCTTT
v_gene: TRBV27
d_gene: TRBD1
len: 17
abundance: NA
j_gene: TRBJ1-1

CDR3aa: CASSLSDAEQFF
CDR3nt: TGTGCCAGCAGTTTATCCGACGCTGAGCAGTTCTTC
v_gene: TRBV12-3/TRBV12-4
d_gene: NA
len: 12
abundance: many
j_gene: TRBJ2-1

CDR3aa: CSARPASGNTIYF
CDR3nt: TGCAGTGCTAGACCAGCCTCTGGAAACACCATATATTTT
v_gene: TRBV20-1
d_gene: NA
len: 13
abundance: NA
j_gene: TRBJ1-3

CDR3aa: CSARDLRTVNIQYF
CDR3nt: TGCAGTGCTAGAGATTTGAGGACGGTAAACATTCAGTACTTC
v_gene: TRBV20-1
d_gene: NA
len: 14
abundance: NA
j_gene: TRBJ2-4

CDR3aa: CASSNPEEGYTEAFF
CDR3nt: TGTGCCAGCAGTAACCCTGAGGAGGGATACACTGAAGCTTTCTTT
v_gene: TRBV12-3/TRBV12-4
d_gene: NA
len: 15
abundance: NA
j_gene: TRBJ1-1

CDR3aa: CSARPPASYEQYF
CDR3nt: TGCAGTGCTCGCCCGCCGGCGTCCTACGAGCAGTACTTC
v_gene: TRBV20-1
d_gene: NA
len: 13
abundance: NA
j_gene: TRBJ2-7

CDR3aa: CSAFPRGYEQYF
CDR3nt: TGCAGTGCTTTCCCGAGGGGTTACGAGCAGTACTTC
v_gene: TRBV20-1
d_gene: NA
len: 12
abundance: NA
j_gene: TRBJ2-7

CDR3aa: CASSSGTGTVPDTQYF
CDR3nt: TGCGCCAGCAGCTCCGGGACAGGGACAGTTCCAGATACGCAGTATTTT
v_gene: TRBV5-1
d_gene: TRBD1
len: 16
abundance: NA
j_gene: TRBJ2-3

CDR3aa: CASRYGDGPNIQYF
CDR3nt: TGTGCCAGCAGATACGGGGACGGACCAAACATTCAGTACTTC
v_gene: TRBV6-2/TRBV6-3
d_gene: NA
len: 14
abundance: NA
j_gene: TRBJ2-4

CDR3aa: CSARGGPAEAFF
CDR3nt: TGCAGTGCGAGAGGTGGACCCGCGGAAGCTTTCTTT
v_gene: TRBV20-1
d_gene: NA
len: 12
abundance: NA
j_gene: TRBJ1-1

CDR3aa: CASTAAAGGYTF
CDR3nt: TGTGCCAGCACCGCAGCGGCGGGCGGCTACACCTTC
v_gene: TRBV12-3/TRBV12-4
d_gene: NA
len: 12
abundance: NA
j_gene: TRBJ1-2

CDR3aa: CASSQVIGEQPQHF
CDR3nt: TGTGCCAGCAGCCAAGTCATTGGAGAACAGCCCCAGCATTTT
v_gene: TRBV3-1
d_gene: NA
len: 14
abundance: few
j_gene: TRBJ1-5

CDR3aa: CASTRGGQNYGYTF
CDR3nt: TGTGCCAGCACCCGGGGGGGACAGAACTATGGCTACACCTTC
v_gene: TRBV6-2/TRBV6-3
d_gene: TRBD1
len: 14
abundance: NA
j_gene: TRBJ1-2

CDR3aa: CASSRSIGDQPQHF
CDR3nt: TGTGCCAGCAGCCGAAGTATAGGGGATCAGCCCCAGCATTTT
v_gene: TRBV7-8
d_gene: NA
len: 14
abundance: few
j_gene: TRBJ1-5

CDR3aa: CSVFLQGAVYGYTF
CDR3nt: TGCAGCGTTTTCTTACAGGGGGCAGTTTATGGCTACACCTTC
v_gene: TRBV29-1
d_gene: TRBD1
len: 14
abundance: few
j_gene: TRBJ1-2

CDR3aa: CASSYSSLGVVTQYF
CDR3nt: TGTGCCAGCAGTTACTCGTCTCTTGGGGTCGTGACCCAGTACTTC
v_gene: TRBV6-5
d_gene: NA
len: 15
abundance: few
j_gene: TRBJ2-5

CDR3aa: CSASNDEQYF
CDR3nt: TGCAGTGCTTCAAACGACGAGCAGTACTTC
v_gene: TRBV20-1
d_gene: NA
len: 10
abundance: NA
j_gene: TRBJ2-7

CDR3aa: CAISGLQGETFF
CDR3nt: TGTGCCATCAGTGGGCTCCAGGGCGAGACTTTCTTT
v_gene: TRBV10-3
d_gene: NA
len: 12
abundance: NA
j_gene: TRBJ1-1

CDR3aa: CASSLGSGVNTGELFF
CDR3nt: TGTGCCAGCAGCTTAGGCTCGGGGGTCAACACCGGGGAGCTGTTTTTT
v_gene: TRBV7-8
d_gene: NA
len: 16
abundance: many
j_gene: TRBJ2-2

CDR3aa: CASSKGGRGGEKLFF
CDR3nt: TGTGCCAGCAGCAAAGGTGGCAGGGGTGGTGAAAAACTGTTTTTT
v_gene: TRBV21-1
d_gene: NA
len: 15
abundance: few
j_gene: TRBJ1-4

CDR3aa: CASSQEGAGRAQYF
CDR3nt: TGCGCCAGCAGCCAAGAGGGGGCGGGGAGGGCCCAGTACTTC
v_gene: TRBV4-1
d_gene: NA
len: 14
abundance: NA
j_gene: TRBJ2-5

CDR3aa: CSVGGGVDYGYTF
CDR3nt: TGCAGCGTTGGCGGGGGGGTCGACTATGGCTACACCTTC
v_gene: TRBV29-1
d_gene: NA
len: 13
abundance: NA
j_gene: TRBJ1-2

CDR3aa: CASSQGPISGYTF
CDR3nt: TGTGCCAGCAGTCAGGGGCCCATCAGTGGCTACACCTTC
v_gene: TRBV6-1
d_gene: NA
len: 13
abundance: NA
j_gene: TRBJ1-2

CDR3aa: CSVVRSYEQYF
CDR3nt: TGCAGCGTTGTACGGTCCTACGAGCAGTACTTC
v_gene: TRBV29-1
d_gene: NA
len: 11
abundance: many
j_gene: TRBJ2-7

CDR3aa: CSVEEMLVGPEQFF
CDR3nt: TGCAGCGTTGAAGAAATGCTTGTAGGGCCTGAGCAGTTCTTC
v_gene: TRBV29-1
d_gene: NA
len: 14
abundance: few
j_gene: TRBJ2-1

CDR3aa: CASSLPGDQYF
CDR3nt: TGTGCCAGCAGCCTCCCCGGGGACCAGTACTTC
v_gene: TRBV28
d_gene: NA
len: 11
abundance: few
j_gene: TRBJ2-5